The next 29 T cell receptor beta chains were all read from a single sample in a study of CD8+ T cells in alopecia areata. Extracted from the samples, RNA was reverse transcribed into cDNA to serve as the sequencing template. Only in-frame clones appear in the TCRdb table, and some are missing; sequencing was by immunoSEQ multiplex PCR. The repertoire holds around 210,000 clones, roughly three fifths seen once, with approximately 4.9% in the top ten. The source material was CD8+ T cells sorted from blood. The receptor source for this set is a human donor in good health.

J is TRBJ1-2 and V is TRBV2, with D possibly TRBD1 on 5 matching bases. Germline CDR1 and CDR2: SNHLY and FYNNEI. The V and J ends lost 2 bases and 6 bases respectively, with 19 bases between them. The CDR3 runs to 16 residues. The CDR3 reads CASSELSAGMRDGYTF. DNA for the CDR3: TGTGCCAGCAGTGAATTATCGGCAGGGATGAGGGATGGCTACACCTTC. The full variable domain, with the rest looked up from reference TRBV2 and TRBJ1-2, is EPEVTQTPSHQVTQMGQEVILRCVPISNHLYFYWYRQILGQKVEFLVSFYNNEISEKSEIFDDQFSVERPDGSNFTLKIRSTKLEDSAMYFCASSELSAGMRDGYTFGSGTRLTVV.

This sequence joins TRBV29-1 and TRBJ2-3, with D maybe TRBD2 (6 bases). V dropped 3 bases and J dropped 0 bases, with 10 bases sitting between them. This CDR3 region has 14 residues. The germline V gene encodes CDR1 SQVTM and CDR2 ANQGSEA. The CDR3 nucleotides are TGCAGCGTTGACGGGGCGGGGAGCACAGATACGCAGTATTTT. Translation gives CSVDGAGSTDTQYF.

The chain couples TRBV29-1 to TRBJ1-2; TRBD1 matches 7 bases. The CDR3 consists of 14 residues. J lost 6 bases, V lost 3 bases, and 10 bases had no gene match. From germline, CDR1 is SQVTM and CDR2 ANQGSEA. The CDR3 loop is CSVDPTGASHGYTF. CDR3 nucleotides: TGCAGCGTTGATCCTACAGGGGCATCACATGGCTACACCTTC.

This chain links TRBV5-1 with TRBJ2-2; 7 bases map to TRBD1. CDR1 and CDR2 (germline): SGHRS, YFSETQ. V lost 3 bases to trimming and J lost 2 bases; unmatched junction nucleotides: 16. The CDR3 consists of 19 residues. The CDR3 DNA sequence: TGCGCCAGCAGCTCCCCCCGGGACAGCAAGACCTCAAACACCGGGGAGCTGTTTTTT. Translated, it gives CASSSPRDSKTSNTGELFF. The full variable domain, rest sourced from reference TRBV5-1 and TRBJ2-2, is KAGVTQTPRYLIKTRGQQVTLSCSPISGHRSVSWYQQTPGQGLQFLFEYFSETQRNKGNFPGRFSGRQFSNSRSEMNVSTLELGDSALYLCASSSPRDSKTSNTGELFFGEGSRLTVL.

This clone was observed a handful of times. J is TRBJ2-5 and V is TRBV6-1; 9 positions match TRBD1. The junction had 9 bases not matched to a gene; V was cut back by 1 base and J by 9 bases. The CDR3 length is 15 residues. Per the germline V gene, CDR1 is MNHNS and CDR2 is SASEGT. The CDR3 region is CASSEVPTGGPPQYF. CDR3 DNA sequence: TGTGCCAGCAGTGAAGTGCCAACAGGGGGCCCACCCCAGTACTTC.

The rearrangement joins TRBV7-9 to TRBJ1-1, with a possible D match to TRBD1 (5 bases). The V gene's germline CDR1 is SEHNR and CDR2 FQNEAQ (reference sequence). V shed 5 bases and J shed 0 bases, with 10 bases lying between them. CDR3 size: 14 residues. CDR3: CASSPGTVNTEAFF. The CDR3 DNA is TGTGCCAGCAGCCCGGGGACGGTGAACACTGAAGCTTTCTTT.

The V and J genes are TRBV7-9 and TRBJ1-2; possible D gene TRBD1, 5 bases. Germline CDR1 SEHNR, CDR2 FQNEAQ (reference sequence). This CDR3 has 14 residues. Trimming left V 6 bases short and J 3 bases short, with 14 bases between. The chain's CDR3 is CASRSRDGHYGYTF. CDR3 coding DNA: TGTGCCAGCAGGTCCCGGGACGGCCACTATGGCTACACCTTC.

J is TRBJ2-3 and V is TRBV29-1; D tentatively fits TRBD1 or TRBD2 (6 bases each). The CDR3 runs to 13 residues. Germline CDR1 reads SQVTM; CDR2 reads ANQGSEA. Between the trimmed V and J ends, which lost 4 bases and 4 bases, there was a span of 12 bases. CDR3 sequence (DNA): TGCAGCGTTGGAGGGGGGCTGGCAGATACGCAGTATTTT. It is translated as CSVGGGLADTQYF.

This chain's CDR3 is CSVSGGQNYGYTF. CDR3 in DNA: TGCAGCGTTTCGGGGGGCCAGAACTATGGCTACACCTTC. The chain combines TRBV29-1 with TRBJ1-2, with a possible D match to TRBD1 (6 bases). The germline CDR1 and CDR2 sequences are SQVTM and ANQGSEA. Trimming took 5 bases from V and 2 from J, leaving 12 bases between them. CDR3 length: 13 residues.

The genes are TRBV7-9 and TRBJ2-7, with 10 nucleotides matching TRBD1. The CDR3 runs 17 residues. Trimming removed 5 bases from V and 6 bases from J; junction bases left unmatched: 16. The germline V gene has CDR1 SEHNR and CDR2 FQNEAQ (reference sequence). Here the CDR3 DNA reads TGTGCCAGCAGCCAATCCGCCGGGACAGGGGTAAGCAGCGAGCAGTACTTC. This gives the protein CASSQSAGTGVSSEQYF.

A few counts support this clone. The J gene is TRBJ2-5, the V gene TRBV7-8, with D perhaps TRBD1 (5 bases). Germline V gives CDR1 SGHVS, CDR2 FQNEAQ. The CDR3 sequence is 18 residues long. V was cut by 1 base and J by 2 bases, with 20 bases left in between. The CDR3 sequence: CASSLDQRSRVGQETQYF. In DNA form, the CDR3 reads TGTGCCAGCAGCTTAGACCAACGGAGCAGGGTAGGGCAAGAGACCCAGTACTTC.

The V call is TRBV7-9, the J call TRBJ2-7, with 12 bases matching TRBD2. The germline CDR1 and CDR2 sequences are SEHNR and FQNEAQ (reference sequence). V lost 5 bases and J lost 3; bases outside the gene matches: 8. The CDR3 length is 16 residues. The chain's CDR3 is CASSPRTGLAGYEQYF. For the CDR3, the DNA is TGTGCCAGCAGCCCTCGGACGGGACTAGCGGGCTACGAGCAGTACTTC.

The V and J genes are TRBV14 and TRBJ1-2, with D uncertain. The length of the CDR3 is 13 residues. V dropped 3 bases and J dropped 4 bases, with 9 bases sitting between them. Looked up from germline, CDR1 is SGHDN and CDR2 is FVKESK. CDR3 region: CASSQGRTYGYTF. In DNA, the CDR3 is TGTGCCAGCAGCCAGGGTCGGACCTATGGCTACACCTTC.

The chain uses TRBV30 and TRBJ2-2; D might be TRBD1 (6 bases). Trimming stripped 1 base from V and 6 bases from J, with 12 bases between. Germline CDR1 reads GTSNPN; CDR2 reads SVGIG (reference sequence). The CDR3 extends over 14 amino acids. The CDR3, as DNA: TGTGCCTGGAGTGAAGGGGGATGGGCCGGGGAGCTGTTTTTT. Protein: CAWSEGGWAGELFF.

For the CDR3, the DNA is TGCGCCAGCAGCCCCTATGGGGTATACAATGAGCAGTTCTTC. Amino acid sequence: CASSPYGVYNEQFF. The chain uses TRBV5-1 and TRBJ2-1, with D uncertain. V lost 4 bases and J 4 bases, leaving 12 bases between the germline ends. Germline lookup yields CDR1 SGHRS and CDR2 YFSETQ. CDR3 length: 14 amino acids.

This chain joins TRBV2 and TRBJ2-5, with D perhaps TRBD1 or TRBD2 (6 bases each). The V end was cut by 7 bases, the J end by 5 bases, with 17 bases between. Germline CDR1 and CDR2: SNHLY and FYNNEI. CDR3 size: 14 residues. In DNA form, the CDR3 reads TGTGCCAGCAAAATAAGCTGGGGGGCGGAGACCCAGTACTTC. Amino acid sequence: CASKISWGAETQYF.

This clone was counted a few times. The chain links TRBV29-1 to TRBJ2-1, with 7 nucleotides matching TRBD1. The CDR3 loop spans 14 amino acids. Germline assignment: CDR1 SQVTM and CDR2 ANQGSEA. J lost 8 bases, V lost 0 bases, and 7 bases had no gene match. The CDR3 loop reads CSVEDYTGADEQFF. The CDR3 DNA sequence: TGCAGCGTTGAAGATTACACAGGGGCCGATGAGCAGTTCTTC.

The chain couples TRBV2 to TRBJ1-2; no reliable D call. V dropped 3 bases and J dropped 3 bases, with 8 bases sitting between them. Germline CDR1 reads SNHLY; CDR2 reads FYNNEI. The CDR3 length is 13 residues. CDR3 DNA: TGTGCCAGCAGTGAGGGCACAGACTATGGCTACACCTTC. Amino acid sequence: CASSEGTDYGYTF.

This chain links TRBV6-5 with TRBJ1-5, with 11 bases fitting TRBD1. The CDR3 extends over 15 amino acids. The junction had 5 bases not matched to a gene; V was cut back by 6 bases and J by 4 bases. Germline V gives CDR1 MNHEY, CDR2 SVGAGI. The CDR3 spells CASSLGTGGNQPQHF. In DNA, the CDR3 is TGTGCCAGCAGCCTCGGGACAGGGGGTAATCAGCCCCAGCATTTT.

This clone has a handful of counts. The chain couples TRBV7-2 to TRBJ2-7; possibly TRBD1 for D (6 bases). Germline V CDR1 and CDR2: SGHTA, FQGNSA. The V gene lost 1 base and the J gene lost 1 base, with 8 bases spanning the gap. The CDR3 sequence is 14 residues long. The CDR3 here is CASSLVGQSYEQYF. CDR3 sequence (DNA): TGTGCCAGCAGCTTAGTCGGACAGTCCTACGAGCAGTACTTC.

The CDR3 nucleotides are TGTGCCAGCAGTTTCGGCGGGTTAGAGTTGTACAATGAGCAGTTCTTC. Encoded protein: CASSFGGLELYNEQFF. The rearrangement uses TRBV27 and TRBJ2-1, with D tentatively TRBD2 (5 bases). From germline, CDR1 is MNHEY and CDR2 SMNVEV (reference sequence). The CDR3 consists of 16 residues. Between the trimmed V and J ends, which lost 3 bases and 4 bases, there was a span of 16 bases.

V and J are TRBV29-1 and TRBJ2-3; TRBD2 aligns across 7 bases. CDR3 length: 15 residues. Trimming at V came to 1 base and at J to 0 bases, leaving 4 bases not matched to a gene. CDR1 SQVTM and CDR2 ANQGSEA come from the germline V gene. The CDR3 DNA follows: TGCAGCGTTGAAGTAGGGCGGGGGAGCACAGATACGCAGTATTTT. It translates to CSVEVGRGSTDTQYF.

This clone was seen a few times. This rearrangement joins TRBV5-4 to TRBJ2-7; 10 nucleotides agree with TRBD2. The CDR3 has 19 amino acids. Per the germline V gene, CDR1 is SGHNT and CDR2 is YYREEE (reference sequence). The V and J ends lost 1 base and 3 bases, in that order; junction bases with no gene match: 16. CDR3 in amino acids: CASSLIGTSEVADLYEQYF. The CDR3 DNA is TGTGCCAGCAGCTTGATTGGGACTAGCGAAGTCGCCGATCTCTACGAGCAGTACTTC.

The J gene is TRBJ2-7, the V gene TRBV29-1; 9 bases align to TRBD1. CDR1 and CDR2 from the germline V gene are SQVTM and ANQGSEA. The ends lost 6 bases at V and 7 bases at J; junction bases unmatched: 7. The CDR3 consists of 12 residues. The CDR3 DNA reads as TGCAGCGTAACAGGGGGCTTGGGGGAGCAGTACTTC. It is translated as CSVTGGLGEQYF.

The CDR3 DNA sequence: TGTGCCTGGAGAAGGGGGTATGACGAGCAGTACTTC. This gives the protein CAWRRGYDEQYF. The chain joins TRBV30 to TRBJ2-7, with a tentative D call TRBD1 (6 bases). V lost 3 bases, J lost 5 bases, and 11 bases lay in between. The germline V gene encodes CDR1 GTSNPN and CDR2 SVGIG (reference sequence). CDR3 length: 12 residues.

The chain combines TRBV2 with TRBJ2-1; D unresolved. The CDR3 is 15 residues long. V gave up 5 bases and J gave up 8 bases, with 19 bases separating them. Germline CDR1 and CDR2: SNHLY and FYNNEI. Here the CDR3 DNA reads TGTGCCAGCAGTCCTACTCGACACATCTCGTATGAGCAGTTCTTC. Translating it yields CASSPTRHISYEQFF.

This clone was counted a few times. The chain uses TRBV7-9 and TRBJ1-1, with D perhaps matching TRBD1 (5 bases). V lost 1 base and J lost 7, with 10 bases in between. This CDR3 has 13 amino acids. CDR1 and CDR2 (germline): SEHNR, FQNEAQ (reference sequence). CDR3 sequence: CASSLVGPSEAFF. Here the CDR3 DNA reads TGTGCCAGCAGCTTAGTGGGGCCAAGTGAAGCTTTCTTT.

The CDR3 is CASSEAPGAGGGEKLFF. CDR3 sequence (DNA): TGTGCCAGCAGTGAAGCGCCAGGGGCTGGGGGAGGTGAAAAACTGTTTTTT. The V gene is TRBV2, the J gene TRBJ1-4; the D gene is possibly TRBD1 (6 bases). V was trimmed by 0 bases and J by 7 bases, leaving 18 bases between them. The CDR3 extends over 17 amino acids. Germline loops: CDR1 SNHLY, CDR2 FYNNEI.

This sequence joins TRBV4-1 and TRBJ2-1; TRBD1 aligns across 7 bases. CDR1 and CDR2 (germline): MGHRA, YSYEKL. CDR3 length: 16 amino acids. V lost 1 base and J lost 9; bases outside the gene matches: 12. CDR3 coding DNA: TGCGCCAGCAGCCAAGTCTACGGGACAGAGGGTACTGAGCAGTTCTTC. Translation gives CASSQVYGTEGTEQFF.